Presented here are 27 T cell receptor beta chains from one specimen sequenced in a study of blood T cell repertoires in COVID-19. The data were produced by immunoSEQ multiplex PCR, yet TCRdb's version contains in-frame clones alone and is incomplete. This sample has some 330,000 clones, with over 70% found just once. Sample: PBMCs or T cells enriched from blood (not recorded which). These receptors were obtained from a man in his thirties or forties who had recovered from COVID-19.

The chain carries TRBV6-1 and TRBJ1-1, with D maybe TRBD1 (5 bases). This CDR3 is 15 amino acids long. Germline V gene data show CDR1 as MNHNS and CDR2 as SASEGT. V lost 1 base and J 4 bases, leaving 13 bases between the germline ends. CDR3 sequence reads: CASSEGIGRVTEAFF. The CDR3 region has the DNA TGTGCCAGCAGTGAAGGAATAGGCAGGGTCACTGAAGCTTTCTTT.

This chain joins TRBV24-1 and TRBJ1-5; the match to TRBD1 covers 8 bases. Per germline, CDR1 KGHDR and CDR2 SFDVKD. The length of the CDR3 is 16 residues. Trimming took 4 bases from V and 0 from J; bases not matched to a gene: 4. CDR3 protein: CATSDPTGDSNQPQHF. In nucleotides, the CDR3 is TGTGCCACCAGTGACCCGACAGGGGATAGCAATCAGCCCCAGCATTTT.

This chain uses TRBV6-5 with TRBJ1-4; 7 bases align to TRBD1. Trimming removed 2 bases from V and 5 bases from J; junction bases left unmatched: 5. CDR1 MNHEY and CDR2 SVGAGI come from the germline V gene. The length of the CDR3 is 15 residues. CDR3 bases: TGTGCCAGCAGTTACCGGGGGACAGTAAATGAAAAACTGTTTTTT. Amino acid sequence: CASSYRGTVNEKLFF.

This chain links TRBV15 with TRBJ2-1; the match to TRBD2 covers 10 bases. The CDR3 runs to 17 residues. V dropped 0 bases and J dropped 0; count of bases not matched to a gene: 2. Germline V gene sequence: CDR1 LNHNV, CDR2 YYDKDF (reference sequence). The CDR3 here is CATSREASGGSYNEQFF. Written as DNA, the CDR3 is TGTGCCACCAGCAGAGAAGCTAGCGGGGGCTCCTACAATGAGCAGTTCTTC.

The rearrangement links TRBV9 to TRBJ2-1; D ambiguous. CDR1 is SGDLS, CDR2 YYNGEE, per germline. CDR3 length equals 13 residues. V was trimmed by 6 bases and J by 6 bases, leaving 13 bases between them. This chain's CDR3 is CASKNPGGNEQFF. The CDR3 region has the DNA TGTGCCAGCAAAAACCCCGGTGGCAATGAGCAGTTCTTC.

The V gene is TRBV2, the J gene TRBJ1-6; possibly TRBD1 for D (6 bases). V gave up 4 bases and J gave up 4 bases, with 17 bases separating them. The CDR3 is 17 residues long. The germline V gene encodes CDR1 SNHLY and CDR2 FYNNEI. As DNA, the CDR3 is TGTGCCAGCAGTGGAACGTTCGACAGGACATATAATTCACCCCTCCACTTT. As protein: CASSGTFDRTYNSPLHF.

V is TRBV19 and J is TRBJ1-2; D not resolved. Germline loops: CDR1 LNHDA, CDR2 SQIVND (reference sequence). V lost 10 bases, J lost 6 bases, and 12 bases lay in between. CDR3 size: 11 residues. The CDR3 region is CATITRDGYTF. In DNA, the CDR3 is TGTGCCACCATTACGAGGGATGGCTACACCTTC.

The sample holds one count of this clone. The J gene is TRBJ1-2, the V gene TRBV13; 11 bases map to TRBD1. There are 15 residues in the CDR3. Germline-derived CDR1 and CDR2 are PRHDT and FYEKMQ (reference sequence). The V segment lost 4 bases and the J segment 8 bases; nucleotides outside the gene matches: 9. CDR3 region: CASSSEGQGGDGYTF. CDR3 DNA sequence: TGTGCCAGCAGCTCCGAGGGACAGGGGGGTGACGGCTACACCTTC.

The rearrangement links TRBV2 to TRBJ2-2; a possible D gene is TRBD1 (6 bases). The CDR3 runs to 15 residues. Trimming left V 6 bases short and J 6 bases short, with 17 bases between. In germline, CDR1 is SNHLY, CDR2 FYNNEI. The CDR3 is CASRIEDAGAGELFF. The DNA for the CDR3 is TGTGCCAGCAGGATAGAAGATGCAGGGGCCGGGGAGCTGTTTTTT.

Only one count was recorded for this clone. V is TRBV27 and J is TRBJ1-4; D remains ambiguous. CDR1 and CDR2 from the germline V gene are MNHEY and SMNVEV (reference sequence). This CDR3 region has 17 residues. Trimming took off 2 bases at V and 0 bases at J, with 13 bases between the two ends. The CDR3 nucleotides are TGTGCCAGCAGTTTAGAATTCTGGGGAGCAACTAATGAAAAACTGTTTTTT. Its protein is CASSLEFWGATNEKLFF.

The V gene is TRBV27, the J gene TRBJ2-7; 8 bases line up with TRBD2. The germline gives CDR1 MNHEY, CDR2 SMNVEV (reference sequence). J was trimmed by 5 bases and V by 8 bases; bases with no gene match: 14. This CDR3 contains 15 residues. The CDR3 DNA follows: TGTGCCAGCTGCTTGCGGGACTGGCGGGGGGACGAGCAGTACTTC. Translated, it gives CASCLRDWRGDEQYF.

The chain employs TRBV5-1 and TRBJ1-2, with D possibly TRBD1 on 5 matching bases. V lost 1 base and J lost 1, with 14 bases in between. The CDR3 loop spans 16 amino acids. From germline, CDR1 is SGHRS and CDR2 YFSETQ. The CDR3 protein is CASSLNSPTVNYGYTF. The CDR3 region has the DNA TGCGCCAGCAGCTTGAATTCGCCGACAGTTAACTATGGCTACACCTTC.

This sequence joins TRBV10-3 and TRBJ2-2; D not certain. Germline assignment: CDR1 ENHRY and CDR2 SYGVKD. The CDR3 contains 15 residues. Trimming removed 6 bases from V and 4 bases from J, with 15 bases in between. As DNA, the CDR3 is TGTGCCATCAGGCCATCAAAGGAGATCACCGGGGAGCTGTTTTTT. Residues: CAIRPSKEITGELFF.

The V and J genes are TRBV5-1 and TRBJ2-7; D possibly corresponds to TRBD1 (7 bases). Germline V gives CDR1 SGHRS, CDR2 YFSETQ. CDR3 length equals 14 residues. V gave up 0 bases and J gave up 2 bases, with 9 bases separating them. In DNA, the CDR3 is TGCGCCAGCAGCTTGGCCAGGGGGGCCTACGAGCAGTACTTC. It is translated as CASSLARGAYEQYF.

The V gene is TRBV29-1, the J gene TRBJ1-2; 7 positions match TRBD1. Germline assignment: CDR1 SQVTM and CDR2 ANQGSEA. The V segment lost 4 bases and the J segment 4 bases; nucleotides outside the gene matches: 6. This CDR3 has 13 amino acids. The CDR3 protein is CSVVRPGGYGYTF. DNA for the CDR3: TGCAGCGTTGTCCGCCCAGGGGGCTATGGCTACACCTTC.

V gene TRBV10-1 combines with J gene TRBJ2-1; 11 positions agree with TRBD1. The CDR3 totals 15 residues. Germline V gene lookup returns CDR1 WNHNN and CDR2 SYGVQD (reference sequence). V lost 3 bases and J lost 6; bases outside the gene matches: 4. The CDR3 here is CASSDPGTGGNEQFF. CDR3 in DNA: TGCGCCAGCAGTGACCCCGGGACAGGGGGCAATGAGCAGTTCTTC.

This clone was detected only once. V usage is TRBV15 and J usage is TRBJ1-4; 10 positions agree with TRBD1. This CDR3 has 15 residues. Germline V lookup: CDR1 LNHNV, CDR2 YYDKDF (reference sequence). The V segment lost 3 bases and the J segment 7 bases; nucleotides outside the gene matches: 5. The CDR3 sequence is CATSSGQGVSEKLFF. CDR3 coding DNA: TGTGCCACCAGCAGTGGACAGGGGGTTTCTGAAAAACTGTTTTTT.

The rearrangement joins TRBV15 to TRBJ2-6, with TRBD1 identical over 9 bases. From germline, CDR1 is LNHNV and CDR2 YYDKDF (reference sequence). The CDR3 is 20 residues long. V trimming: 2 bases; J trimming: 1 base; junction bases outside the gene matches: 12. The DNA of the CDR3 is TGTGCCACCAGCAGATCTAGTCCGGGACAGGGTTCTTCTGGGGCCAACGTCCTGACTTTC. It is translated as CATSRSSPGQGSSGANVLTF.

This rearrangement joins TRBV5-6 to TRBJ1-5; 9 bases map to TRBD1. CDR3 length: 15 residues. The ends lost 3 bases at V and 2 bases at J; junction bases unmatched: 3. Germline V gives CDR1 SGHDT, CDR2 YYEEEE. Written as DNA, the CDR3 is TGTGCCAGCAGCTGGGACAGGGAGGGCAATCAGCCCCAGCATTTT. Protein: CASSWDREGNQPQHF. Filled out from reference TRBV5-6 and TRBJ1-5, the complete variable domain reads DAGVTQSPTHLIKTRGQQVTLRCSPKSGHDTVSWYQQALGQGPQFIFQYYEEEERQRGNFPDRFSGHQFPNYSSELNVNALLLGDSALYLCASSWDREGNQPQHFGDGTRLSIL.

J is TRBJ1-1 and V is TRBV5-1; D possibly corresponds to TRBD1 (6 bases). CDR1 and CDR2 from the germline V gene are SGHRS and YFSETQ. The V end was cut by 3 bases, the J end by 1 base, with 10 bases between. The CDR3 is made up of 14 amino acids. CDR3 in amino acids: CASSWDNENTEAFF. The CDR3 DNA follows: TGCGCCAGCAGCTGGGACAACGAGAACACTGAAGCTTTCTTT. Supplemented by reference TRBV5-1 and TRBJ1-1, the full variable domain reads KAGVTQTPRYLIKTRGQQVTLSCSPISGHRSVSWYQQTPGQGLQFLFEYFSETQRNKGNFPGRFSGRQFSNSRSEMNVSTLELGDSALYLCASSWDNENTEAFFGQGTRLTVV.

This clone was counted once. The chain employs TRBV18 and TRBJ1-5, with a weak D call TRBD1 (6 bases). Per the germline V gene, CDR1 is KGHSH and CDR2 is LQKENI. The germline V and J ends were trimmed by 6 bases and 4 bases, with 16 bases remaining between them. CDR3 length: 15 amino acids. CDR3 protein: CASSSNAGENQPQHF. In nucleotides, the CDR3 is TGTGCCAGCTCGTCTAATGCAGGGGAGAATCAGCCCCAGCATTTT.

The gene calls are TRBV2 and TRBJ1-3, with 8 bases that match TRBD1. Germline-derived CDR1 and CDR2 are SNHLY and FYNNEI. CDR3 length: 15 amino acids. J lost 4 bases, V lost 4 bases, and 6 bases had no gene match. CDR3 loop: CASSVRTGNGNTIYF. CDR3 sequence (DNA): TGTGCCAGCAGTGTCCGGACAGGGAACGGAAACACCATATATTTT.

This clone has just one count. J is TRBJ2-7 and V is TRBV7-3, with 11 positions matching TRBD2. Germline CDR1 and CDR2: SGHTA and FQGTGA. V shed 2 bases and J 5 bases; nucleotides not matched to a gene: 2. The CDR3 length is 14 residues. CDR3 region: CASSLGLAGHEQYF. DNA of the CDR3: TGTGCCAGCAGCTTAGGACTAGCGGGCCACGAGCAGTACTTC.

The V and J genes are TRBV5-1 and TRBJ2-1; 10 nucleotides agree with TRBD2. Trimming at V came to 1 base and at J to 7 bases, leaving 5 bases not matched to a gene. The germline gives CDR1 SGHRS, CDR2 YFSETQ. The CDR3 is made up of 15 amino acids. In nucleotides, the CDR3 is TGCGCCAGCAGCTTGTCACTAGCGGGGATGAATGAGCAGTTCTTC. Amino acid sequence: CASSLSLAGMNEQFF.

Regarding this clone: This sample also contains other DNA sequences that code for the same CDR3. The chain joins TRBV5-1 to TRBJ1-3; D is possibly TRBD1 (5 bases). The length of the CDR3 is 14 residues. Trimming took 0 bases from V and 4 from J, leaving 8 bases between them. Per the germline V gene, CDR1 is SGHRS and CDR2 is YFSETQ. CDR3 in amino acids: CASSLGTGGNTIYF. For the CDR3, the DNA is TGCGCCAGCAGCTTGGGTACAGGCGGAAACACCATATATTTT.

V gene TRBV19 combines with J gene TRBJ2-7; 7 bases map to TRBD1. The CDR3 covers 15 residues. CDR1 is LNHDA, CDR2 SQIVND, per germline (reference sequence). J was trimmed by 0 bases and V by 5 bases; bases with no gene match: 7. CDR3 in amino acids: CASSLRDSLSYEQYF. The CDR3 DNA reads as TGTGCCAGTAGTTTAAGGGACAGCCTCTCCTACGAGCAGTACTTC.

This chain connects TRBV7-9 to TRBJ2-1, with D maybe TRBD2 (7 bases). V lost 5 bases and J lost 9, with 17 bases in between. Germline loops: CDR1 SEHNR, CDR2 FQNEAQ (reference sequence). The CDR3 runs to 14 residues. In nucleotides, the CDR3 is TGTGCCAGCAGCCAACCGCGGGGGCCTAGTGAGCAGTTCTTC. Translated, it gives CASSQPRGPSEQFF.